The clone carrying this TCR beta chain was picked up many times. Antigen: not known. The germline V and J ends were trimmed by 5 bases and 8 bases, with 12 bases remaining between them. CDR1 SGHTA and CDR2 FQGNSA come from the germline V gene. The CDR3 is 12 residues long. This sample was taken from a study of T cells in Graves' hyperthyroidism and ophthalmopathy. Study-level results: Ophthalmopathy prediction by the model preceded onset by a median approximately six months. Blood shared most expanded thyroid clonotypes above 0.001.

The CDR3 regions of TCR beta were amplified from RNA transcripts. When the TCR CDR3 underwent first-round RT-PCR, the HTBI primer set was used. TCRdb independently ran MiXCR on the multiplex PCR reads; one entry per CDR3 protein. The table has some 600,000 distinct CDR3 sequences, just over 45% seen once. Together with thyroid ultrasound, orbital computed tomography, serum thyroxine and TRAb, clinical symptoms were used for diagnoses. This receptor was obtained from a woman aged 18-35 years with Graves' hyperthyroidism. The sample comprised peripheral blood or thyroid tissue (not recorded which). The chain has TRBV7-2 and TRBJ1-1, with D possibly TRBD1 on 6 matching bases. For the CDR3, the DNA is TGTGCCAGCAGCCAGAGGGGGACAGAAGCTTTCTTT. Its protein is CASSQRGTEAFF.